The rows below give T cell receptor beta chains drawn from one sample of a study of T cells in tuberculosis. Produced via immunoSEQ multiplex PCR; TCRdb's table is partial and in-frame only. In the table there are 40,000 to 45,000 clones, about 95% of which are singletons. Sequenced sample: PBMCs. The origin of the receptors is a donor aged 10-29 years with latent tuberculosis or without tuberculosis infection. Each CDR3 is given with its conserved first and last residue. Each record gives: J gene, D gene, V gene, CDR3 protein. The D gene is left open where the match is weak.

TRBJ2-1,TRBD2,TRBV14,CASSSGLGVYYNEQFF
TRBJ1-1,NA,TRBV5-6,CASSSLGDTNTEAFF
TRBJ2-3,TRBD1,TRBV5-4,CASSPFGQGARTDTQYF
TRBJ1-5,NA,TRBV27,CASSFSGEGQPQHF
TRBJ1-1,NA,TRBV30,CAWTIDNTEAFF
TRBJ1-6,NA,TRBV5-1,CASSLDRVANSPLHF
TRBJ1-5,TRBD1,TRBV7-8,CASSLESGQGQPQHF
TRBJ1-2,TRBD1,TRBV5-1,CASSLWGPTGTGDYGYTF
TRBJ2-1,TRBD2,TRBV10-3,CAISESQGGSGSSYNEQFF
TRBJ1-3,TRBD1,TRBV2,CASSGWTGSNSGNTIYF
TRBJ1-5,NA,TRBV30,CACQLGGGNQPQHF
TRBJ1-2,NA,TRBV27,CASSPGQTYGYTF
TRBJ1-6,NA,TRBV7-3,CASSSTRTVNSPLHF
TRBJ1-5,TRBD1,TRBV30,CAWSATGMYQPQHF
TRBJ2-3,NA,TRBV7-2,CASSSTRDILTDTQYF
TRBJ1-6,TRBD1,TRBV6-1,CASSLDRVANSPLHF
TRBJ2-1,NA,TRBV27,CASSLFEGEVYNEQFF
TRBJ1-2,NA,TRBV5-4,CASSLVRGDYGYTF
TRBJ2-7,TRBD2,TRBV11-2,CASSHTSGSRYSEQYF
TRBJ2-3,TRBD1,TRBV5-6,CASSHRTGGRNTDTQYF
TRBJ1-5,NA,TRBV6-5,CASSPPGGQPQHF
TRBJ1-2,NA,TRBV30,CAWGDGLAMRGYTF
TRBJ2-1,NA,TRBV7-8,CASSLALGASPEQFF
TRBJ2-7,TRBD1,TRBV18,CASSPGQGLSYEQYF
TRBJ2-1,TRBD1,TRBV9,CASSVTGEGNEQFF
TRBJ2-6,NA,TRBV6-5,CASSYTAGANVLTF
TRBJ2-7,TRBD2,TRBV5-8,CASSPAGGFEQYF
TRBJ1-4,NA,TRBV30,CACSTTGSTNEKLFF